These T cell receptor beta chains were read from a single sample in a study of cytomegalovirus exposure and HLA in healthy donors. This table comes from immunoSEQ multiplex PCR, and its TCRdb copy is limited to in-frame clones, with some not included. The repertoire has 200,000 to 250,000 clones, 87% of them found once; the top ten carry roughly 2%. Material for sequencing was PBMCs. These receptors were obtained from a woman younger than 30 in good health and CMV-seropositive. Each CDR3 is given with its conserved first and last residue. A D gene is named only where the DNA matches it firmly. Size values are once, few and many counts, or a class for expanded clones, and some rows have none.

cdr3_nt	cdr3_aa	clone_size	v_call	d_call	j_call
TGTGCCAGCACAATTAGTTCTAGCGGGACGCCTAACTGGGGTACCTACGAGCAGTACTTC	CASTISSSGTPNWGTYEQYF	-	TRBV2	TRBD2	TRBJ2-7
TGTGCCTGGAACCAGGGGGGCGCGACAGATACGCAGTATTTT	CAWNQGGATDTQYF	-	TRBV30	-	TRBJ2-3
TGTGCCAGCAGCGAATCGGGAGGCCTGTCCTACGAGCAGTACTTC	CASSESGGLSYEQYF	-	TRBV9	TRBD2	TRBJ2-7
TGTGCCAGCAGCGAGACATTTACCCATAATGAAAAACTGTTTTTT	CASSETFTHNEKLFF	-	TRBV9	-	TRBJ1-4
TGTGCCTGGAGTAAGGAGAACTATGGCTACACCTTC	CAWSKENYGYTF	-	TRBV30	-	TRBJ1-2
TGTGCCAGCGTGACAGGAACCTACAATGAGCAGTTCTTC	CASVTGTYNEQFF	-	TRBV27	-	TRBJ2-1
TGTGCCAGCAGCGTAGGGCTAGCGGGCACAGATACGCAGTATTTT	CASSVGLAGTDTQYF	-	TRBV9	TRBD2	TRBJ2-3
TGTGCCAGCTCCTCGGACAGCGGGACCACTGAAGCTTTCTTT	CASSSDSGTTEAFF	-	TRBV18	-	TRBJ1-1
TGTGCCAGCAGGCCAGTCGAGACAGCGAACACCGGGGAGCTGTTTTTT	CASRPVETANTGELFF	few	TRBV7-2	-	TRBJ2-2
TGTGCCAGTAGGGGGGGAGGCGGAGGCACCGGGGAGCTGTTTTTT	CASRGGGGGTGELFF	-	TRBV19	-	TRBJ2-2
TGTGCCAGCAGCAATAACAGGGGGTTGATGGAGACCCAGTACTTC	CASSNNRGLMETQYF	once	TRBV28	TRBD1	TRBJ2-5
TGTGCCAGCAGGGTCGGGGCGGGAACAGACTCCTACAATGAGCAGTTCTTC	CASRVGAGTDSYNEQFF	few	TRBV27	-	TRBJ2-1
TGTGCCAGCAGCTGGAGCGGGAGCATGGCAGATACGCAGTATTTT	CASSWSGSMADTQYF	-	TRBV11-2	TRBD2	TRBJ2-3
TGTGCCAGTAGTATTGAGGCCAGAGGTCAGCCCCAGCATTTT	CASSIEARGQPQHF	-	TRBV19	-	TRBJ1-5
TGTGCCAGCAGGGTTGCGGGAGGGTACAATGAGCAGTTCTTC	CASRVAGGYNEQFF	-	TRBV6-1	TRBD2	TRBJ2-1
TGTGCCAGCAGTTTATCGTGGCAGGGCTCCTACAATGAGCAGTTCTTC	CASSLSWQGSYNEQFF	-	TRBV27	-	TRBJ2-1
TGTGCCAGCGCAACAGGGGACAGCATGAACACTGAAGCTTTCTTT	CASATGDSMNTEAFF	-	TRBV6-5	TRBD1	TRBJ1-1
TGCGCCAGCAGCCGACCCAATAAGGAGGGAGCCTACACTGAAGCTTTCTTT	CASSRPNKEGAYTEAFF	once	TRBV4-1	-	TRBJ1-1
TGTGCCAGCAGCGGGGGGCTAGCGGGAGTGACTGGGGCCAACGTCCTGACTTTC	CASSGGLAGVTGANVLTF	once	TRBV9	TRBD2	TRBJ2-6
TGTGCCAGTGTTGGGCGGGAGCGGCAGGGCGGCTACACCTTC	CASVGRERQGGYTF	-	TRBV19	-	TRBJ1-2
TGTGCCTGGAGTGGTGGAGATGAGACCCAGTACTTC	CAWSGGDETQYF	-	TRBV30	-	TRBJ2-5
TGCGCCAGCAGCCCGGGGGGGGGAGTCCGCTACGAGCAGTACTTC	CASSPGGGVRYEQYF	-	TRBV5-1	TRBD2	TRBJ2-7
TGTGCCATCCCAGGGGTGGCCTACGAGCAGTACTTC	CAIPGVAYEQYF	-	TRBV6-1	-	TRBJ2-7
TGTGCCAGCACTGGGGAGATCGGGGAGCTGTTTTTT	CASTGEIGELFF	few	TRBV2	-	TRBJ2-2
TGTGCCAGCAGCCTGAGACAGGGGTGGGACACAGATACGCAGTATTTT	CASSLRQGWDTDTQYF	-	TRBV14	TRBD1	TRBJ2-3
TGCGCCAGCAGTGACCCCGGGACAGGGGGAACCGGGGAGCTGTTTTTT	CASSDPGTGGTGELFF	-	TRBV10-1	TRBD1	TRBJ2-2
TGTGCCAGCAGTTCTTTGACAGGGGGGGATTTGATCTATGGCTACACCTTC	CASSSLTGGDLIYGYTF	-	TRBV27	TRBD1	TRBJ1-2
TGTGCCAGCAGTTTAGTGGTTGGGAGCTCTGGAAACACCATATATTTT	CASSLVVGSSGNTIYF	-	TRBV28	-	TRBJ1-3
TGTGCCAGAAGCCCTATTCACAGGGTTGGTCAGCCCCAGCATTTT	CARSPIHRVGQPQHF	-	TRBV5-3	-	TRBJ1-5
TGTGCCAGCAGCAAAGAGGGCGGGGTGCATATAGATACGCAGTATTTT	CASSKEGGVHIDTQYF	-	TRBV21-1	-	TRBJ2-3
TGTGCCAGCAGCCGAGGACAAGTCGGGGGGGGGTACGATGAGCAGTTCTTC	CASSRGQVGGGYDEQFF	-	TRBV7-3	TRBD2	TRBJ2-1
TGCAGCGTTGTAGGCGCGGCTTACAACAATGAGCAGTTCTTC	CSVVGAAYNNEQFF	once	TRBV29-1	-	TRBJ2-1
TGCGCCAGCAGCCCAAGAAACCCCCCGCCGGGACTAGCGGACCGCTACGAGCAGTACTTC	CASSPRNPPPGLADRYEQYF	-	TRBV4-1	TRBD2	TRBJ2-7
TGTGCCAGCAGGTGGACAGGGGGCCCCTACTATGGCTACACCTTC	CASRWTGGPYYGYTF	once	TRBV2	TRBD1	TRBJ1-2
TGTGCCAGCACCGGGGGGGTGGGACAGGGGGTTTACGAGCAGTACTTC	CASTGGVGQGVYEQYF	-	TRBV28	TRBD1	TRBJ2-7
TGTGCCAGCAGTTCCACCTCGCCGGGAGGGTACAATGAGCAGTTCTTC	CASSSTSPGGYNEQFF	-	TRBV6-5	TRBD2	TRBJ2-1
TGTGCCAGCAGTCCAGGAGGCTACGAGCAGTACTTC	CASSPGGYEQYF	-	TRBV27	-	TRBJ2-7
TGTGCCAGCGGAGCAGGGGCAGAACAAGAGACCCAGTACTTC	CASGAGAEQETQYF	-	TRBV27	-	TRBJ2-5
TGCGCCAGCAGCCAAGTCCTGACAGGGGGGTTGACTAGCGGGAGCCCAGATACGCAGTATTTT	CASSQVLTGGLTSGSPDTQYF	-	TRBV4-1	TRBD2	TRBJ2-3
TGCGCCAGCAGCCCAATAGACTCCGTTTATGGCTACACCTTC	CASSPIDSVYGYTF	-	TRBV5-1	-	TRBJ1-2
TGTGCCAGCAGTTTAAATGGGGGGAACTATGGCTACACCTTC	CASSLNGGNYGYTF	-	TRBV27	-	TRBJ1-2
TGTGCCAGCAGACAGGGGGCCAACGAGCAGTACTTC	CASRQGANEQYF	few	TRBV27	TRBD1	TRBJ2-7
TGTGCCACCAGCAGAGCCCGGGACAGCTCCTACGAGCAGTACTTC	CATSRARDSSYEQYF	-	TRBV15	TRBD1	TRBJ2-7
TGTGCCAGCAGTCAGACATGGAACCTTGGCTACACCTTC	CASSQTWNLGYTF	-	TRBV6-6	-	TRBJ1-2
TGTGCCAGTAGTCCGACAGGGGGAGCTACACTCCAGCAGTTCTTC	CASSPTGGATLQQFF	few	TRBV19	TRBD1	TRBJ2-1
TGCGCCAGCAGCTTGGGTAGCGGGAGTGCCACAGATACGCAGTATTTT	CASSLGSGSATDTQYF	-	TRBV5-1	TRBD2	TRBJ2-3
TGTGCCAGCAGCTTCAGGGGAAAGAACACTGAAGCTTTCTTT	CASSFRGKNTEAFF	many	TRBV7-3	-	TRBJ1-1
TGTGCCAGTGGACAGAGAATGAACACTGAAGCTTTCTTT	CASGQRMNTEAFF	-	TRBV19	-	TRBJ1-1
TGCGCCAGCGGCCAGTCGCCGGGACAGATATTAGAGCAGTACTTC	CASGQSPGQILEQYF	-	TRBV5-1	TRBD1	TRBJ2-7
TGTGCCATCAGTGAACCGACAGGGCAAAGCAATCAGCCCCAGCATTTT	CAISEPTGQSNQPQHF	once	TRBV10-3	TRBD1	TRBJ1-5